This T cell receptor (beta chain) was sequenced in a study of blood T cell repertoires in COVID-19. The overall study: Sites across the United States, Italy and Spain contributed samples from acute and convalescent COVID-19. T cells, B-cell-depleted T cells, or PBMCs supplied cDNA or gDNA.

V was clipped by 1 base and J by 6 bases; unmatched bases: 9. The CDR3 length is 16 residues. Germline-derived CDR1 and CDR2 are GTSNPN and SVGIG (reference sequence). Using immunoSEQ multiplex PCR, the repertoire was profiled, and TCRdb retains in-frame clones only, with some absent. The sample records 250,000 to 300,000 clones, approximately 91% being singletons. Participants came from about two dozen US areas, aged roughly 18 to 89 years. Each participant's cohort was designated according to participant-reported clinical history. The source of this sequence is a middle-aged woman with acute COVID-19. The chain joins TRBV30 to TRBJ1-5; TRBD1 agrees at 10 bases. The specimen sequenced was PBMCs or T cells enriched from blood (not recorded which). The CDR3 loop is CAWSGQGALTTQPQHF. Written as DNA, the CDR3 is TGTGCCTGGAGTGGACAGGGGGCGCTTACCACTCAGCCCCAGCATTTT.